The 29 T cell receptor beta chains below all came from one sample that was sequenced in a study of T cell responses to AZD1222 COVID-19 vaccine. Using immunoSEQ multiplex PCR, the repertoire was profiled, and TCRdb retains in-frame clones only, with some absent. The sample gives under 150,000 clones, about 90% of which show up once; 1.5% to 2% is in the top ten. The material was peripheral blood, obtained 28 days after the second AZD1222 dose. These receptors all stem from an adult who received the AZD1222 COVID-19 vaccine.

The CDR3 sequence is CSAGRYEQYF. In nucleotides, the CDR3 is TGCAGTGCTGGAAGATACGAGCAGTACTTC. This chain uses TRBV20-1 with TRBJ2-7; D uncertain. The CDR3 runs 10 residues. Germline loops: CDR1 DFQATT, CDR2 SNEGSKA (reference sequence). Trimming removed 5 bases from V and 4 bases from J, with 6 bases in between.

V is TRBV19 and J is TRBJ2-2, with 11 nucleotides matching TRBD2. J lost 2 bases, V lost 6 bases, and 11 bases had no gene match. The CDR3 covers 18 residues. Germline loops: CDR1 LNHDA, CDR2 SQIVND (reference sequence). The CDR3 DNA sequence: TGTGCCAGTAGGCCGATTAGCGGGAGGGCAGGAAACACCGGGGAGCTGTTTTTT. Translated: CASRPISGRAGNTGELFF.

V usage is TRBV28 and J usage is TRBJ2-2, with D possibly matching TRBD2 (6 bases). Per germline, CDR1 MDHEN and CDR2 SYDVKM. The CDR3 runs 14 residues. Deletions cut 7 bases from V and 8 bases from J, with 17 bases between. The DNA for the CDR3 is TGTGCCAGCACCCAAGGCGGGACCACGGGGGAGCTGTTTTTT. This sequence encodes CASTQGGTTGELFF.

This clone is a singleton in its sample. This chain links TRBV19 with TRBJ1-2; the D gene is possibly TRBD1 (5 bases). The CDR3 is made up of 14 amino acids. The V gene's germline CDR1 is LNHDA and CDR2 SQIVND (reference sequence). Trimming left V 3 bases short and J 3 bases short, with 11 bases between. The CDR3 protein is CASSMGGIDYGYTF. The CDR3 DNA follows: TGTGCCAGTAGTATGGGGGGGATTGACTATGGCTACACCTTC.

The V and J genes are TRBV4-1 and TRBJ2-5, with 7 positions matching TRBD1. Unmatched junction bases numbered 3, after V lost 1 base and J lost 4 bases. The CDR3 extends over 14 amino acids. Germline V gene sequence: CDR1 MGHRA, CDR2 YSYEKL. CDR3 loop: CASSQATGRETQYF. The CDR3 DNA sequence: TGCGCCAGCAGCCAAGCGACAGGGCGAGAGACCCAGTACTTC.

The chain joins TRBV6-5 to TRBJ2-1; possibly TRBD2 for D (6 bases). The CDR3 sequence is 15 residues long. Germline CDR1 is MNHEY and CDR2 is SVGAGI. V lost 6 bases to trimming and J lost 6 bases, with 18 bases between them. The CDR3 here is CASSYGGTRGNEQFF. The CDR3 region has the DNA TGTGCCAGCAGCTACGGGGGAACTAGGGGCAATGAGCAGTTCTTC.

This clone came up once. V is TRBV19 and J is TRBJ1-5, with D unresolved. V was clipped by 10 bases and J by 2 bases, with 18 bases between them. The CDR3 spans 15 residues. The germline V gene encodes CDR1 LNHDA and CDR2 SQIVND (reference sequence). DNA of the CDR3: TGTGCCACCACTCAGTTTGTTAGCGGCAATCAGCCCCAGCATTTT. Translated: CATTQFVSGNQPQHF.

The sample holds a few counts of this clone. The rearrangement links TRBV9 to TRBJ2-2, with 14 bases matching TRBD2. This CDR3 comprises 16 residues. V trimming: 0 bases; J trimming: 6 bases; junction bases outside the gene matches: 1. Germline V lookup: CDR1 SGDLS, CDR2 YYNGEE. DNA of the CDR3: TGTGCCAGCAGCGTAGGACTAGCGGGAGGGGCCGGGGAGCTGTTTTTT. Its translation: CASSVGLAGGAGELFF.

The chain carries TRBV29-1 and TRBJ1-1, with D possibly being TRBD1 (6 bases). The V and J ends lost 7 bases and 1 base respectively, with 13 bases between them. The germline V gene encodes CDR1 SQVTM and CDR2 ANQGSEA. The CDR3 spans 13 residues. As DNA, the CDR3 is TGCAGCGGGCAACAGGGAACGAACACTGAAGCTTTCTTT. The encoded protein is CSGQQGTNTEAFF.

CDR3 region: CASSQEEGSGGHNEQFF. The CDR3 DNA reads as TGCGCCAGCAGCCAAGAGGAGGGTAGCGGGGGACACAATGAGCAGTTCTTC. The chain recombines TRBV4-1 with TRBJ2-1; 9 positions agree with TRBD2. This CDR3 is 17 amino acids long. J lost 5 bases, V lost 0 bases, and 8 bases had no gene match. The germline V gene encodes CDR1 MGHRA and CDR2 YSYEKL.

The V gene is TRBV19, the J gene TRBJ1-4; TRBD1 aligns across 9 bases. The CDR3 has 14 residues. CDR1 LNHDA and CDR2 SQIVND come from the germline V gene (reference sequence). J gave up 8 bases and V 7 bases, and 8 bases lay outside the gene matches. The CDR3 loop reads CASKSGQGNEKLFF. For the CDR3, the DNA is TGTGCCAGTAAGTCGGGACAGGGAAACGAAAAACTGTTTTTT.

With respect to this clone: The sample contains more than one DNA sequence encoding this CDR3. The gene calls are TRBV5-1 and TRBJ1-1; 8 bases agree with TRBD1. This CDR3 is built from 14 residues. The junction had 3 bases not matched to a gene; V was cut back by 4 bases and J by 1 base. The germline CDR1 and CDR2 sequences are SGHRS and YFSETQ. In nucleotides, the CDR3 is TGCGCCAGCAGCCCCGGGACAGGGAACACTGAAGCTTTCTTT. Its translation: CASSPGTGNTEAFF.

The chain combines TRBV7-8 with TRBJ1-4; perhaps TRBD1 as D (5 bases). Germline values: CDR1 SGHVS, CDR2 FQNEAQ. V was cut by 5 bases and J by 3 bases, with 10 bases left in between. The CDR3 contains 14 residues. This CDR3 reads CASSRGAPNEKLFF. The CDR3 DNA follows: TGTGCCAGCAGCCGCGGGGCCCCTAATGAAAAACTGTTTTTT.

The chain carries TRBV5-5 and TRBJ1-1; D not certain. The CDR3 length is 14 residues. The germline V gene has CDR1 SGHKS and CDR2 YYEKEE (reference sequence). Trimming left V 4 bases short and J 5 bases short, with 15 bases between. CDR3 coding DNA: TGTGCCAGCAGCGATGGACCGACGGTAACTGAAGCTTTCTTT. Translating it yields CASSDGPTVTEAFF.

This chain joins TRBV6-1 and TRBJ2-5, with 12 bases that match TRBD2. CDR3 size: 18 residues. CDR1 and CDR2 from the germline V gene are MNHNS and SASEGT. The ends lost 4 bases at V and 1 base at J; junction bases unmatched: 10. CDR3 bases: TGTGCCAGCAGTGTTTCTAGCGGGAGGGGAAGGGCCCAAGAGACCCAGTACTTC. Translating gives CASSVSSGRGRAQETQYF.

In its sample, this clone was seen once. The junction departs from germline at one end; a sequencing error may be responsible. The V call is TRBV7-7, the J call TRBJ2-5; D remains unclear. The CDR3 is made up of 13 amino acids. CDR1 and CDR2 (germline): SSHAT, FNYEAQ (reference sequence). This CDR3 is CASSLVTSETQYF. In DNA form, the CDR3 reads TGTGCTAGCAGCTTAGTTACAAGTGAGACCCAGTACTTC.

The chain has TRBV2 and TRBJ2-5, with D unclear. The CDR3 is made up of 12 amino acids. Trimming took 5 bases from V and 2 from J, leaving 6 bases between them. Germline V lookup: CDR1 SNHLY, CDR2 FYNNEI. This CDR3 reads CASSQAQETQYF. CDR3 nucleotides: TGTGCCAGCAGTCAGGCTCAAGAGACCCAGTACTTC.

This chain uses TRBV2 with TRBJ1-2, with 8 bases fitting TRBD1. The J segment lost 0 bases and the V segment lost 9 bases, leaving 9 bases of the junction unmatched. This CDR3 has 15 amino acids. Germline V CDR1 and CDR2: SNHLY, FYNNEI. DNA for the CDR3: TGTGCCAGTGCCCCTTCGACAGGGGCTAACTATGGCTACACCTTC. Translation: CASAPSTGANYGYTF.

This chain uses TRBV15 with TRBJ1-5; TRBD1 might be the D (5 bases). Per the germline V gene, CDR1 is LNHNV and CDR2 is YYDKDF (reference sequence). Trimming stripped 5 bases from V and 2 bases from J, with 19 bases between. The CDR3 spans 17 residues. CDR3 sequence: CATSQQVSGYGNQPQHF. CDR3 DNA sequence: TGTGCCACCAGCCAGCAGGTATCAGGGTATGGCAATCAGCCCCAGCATTTT.

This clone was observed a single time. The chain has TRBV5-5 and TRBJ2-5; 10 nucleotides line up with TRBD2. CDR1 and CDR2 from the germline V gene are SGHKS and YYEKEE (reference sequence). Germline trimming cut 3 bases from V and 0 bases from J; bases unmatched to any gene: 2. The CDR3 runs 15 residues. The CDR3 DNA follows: TGTGCCAGCAGCTCACTAGCGGGGCACCAAGAGACCCAGTACTTC. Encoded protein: CASSSLAGHQETQYF.

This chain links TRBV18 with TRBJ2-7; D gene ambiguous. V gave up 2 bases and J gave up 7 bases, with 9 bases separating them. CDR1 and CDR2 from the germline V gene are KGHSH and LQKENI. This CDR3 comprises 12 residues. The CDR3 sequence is CASSPAQWEQYF. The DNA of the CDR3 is TGTGCCAGCTCACCAGCCCAGTGGGAGCAGTACTTC. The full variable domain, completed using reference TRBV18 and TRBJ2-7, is NAGVMQNPRHLVRRRGQEARLRCSPMKGHSHVYWYRQLPEEGLKFMVYLQKENIIDESGMPKERFSAEFPKEGPSILRIQQVVRGDSAAYFCASSPAQWEQYFGPGTRLTVT.

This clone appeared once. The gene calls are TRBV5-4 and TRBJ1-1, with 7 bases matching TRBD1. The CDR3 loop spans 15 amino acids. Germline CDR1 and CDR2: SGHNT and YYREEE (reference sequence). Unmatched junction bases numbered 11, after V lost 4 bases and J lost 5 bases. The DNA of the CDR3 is TGTGCCAGCAGCCAAGAAACAGGGGTAAGGACTGAAGCTTTCTTT. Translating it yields CASSQETGVRTEAFF.

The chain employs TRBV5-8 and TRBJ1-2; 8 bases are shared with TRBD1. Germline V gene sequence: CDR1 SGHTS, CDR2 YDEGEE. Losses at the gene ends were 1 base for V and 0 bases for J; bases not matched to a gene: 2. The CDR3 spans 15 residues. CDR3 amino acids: CASSLKQGANYGYTF. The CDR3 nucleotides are TGTGCCAGCAGCTTGAAACAGGGGGCTAACTATGGCTACACCTTC. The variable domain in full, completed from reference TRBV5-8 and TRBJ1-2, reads EAGVTQSPTHLIKTRGQQATLRCSPISGHTSVYWYQQALGLGLQFLLWYDEGEERNRGNFPPRFSGRQFPNYSSELNVNALELEDSALYLCASSLKQGANYGYTFGSGTRLTVV.

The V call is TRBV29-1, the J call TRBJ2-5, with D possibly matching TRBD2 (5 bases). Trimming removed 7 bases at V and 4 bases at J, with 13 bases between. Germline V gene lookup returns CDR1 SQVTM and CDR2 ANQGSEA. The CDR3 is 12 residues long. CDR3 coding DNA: TGCAGCGCCCGGGGTTCGGGAGAGACCCAGTACTTC. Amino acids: CSARGSGETQYF.

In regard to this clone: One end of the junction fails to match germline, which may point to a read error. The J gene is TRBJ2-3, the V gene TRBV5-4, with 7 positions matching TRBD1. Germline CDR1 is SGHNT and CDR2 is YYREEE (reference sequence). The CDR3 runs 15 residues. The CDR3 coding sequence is TGTGCCAGCAGCTTGGAGTTGGGGTTTACAGGGGAAACCCATTTT. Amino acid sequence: CASSLELGFTGETHF.

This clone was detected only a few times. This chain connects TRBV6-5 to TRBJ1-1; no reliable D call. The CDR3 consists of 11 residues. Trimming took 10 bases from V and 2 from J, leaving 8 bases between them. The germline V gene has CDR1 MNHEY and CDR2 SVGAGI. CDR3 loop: CATHGNTEAFF. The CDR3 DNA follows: TGTGCCACCCATGGAAACACTGAAGCTTTCTTT.

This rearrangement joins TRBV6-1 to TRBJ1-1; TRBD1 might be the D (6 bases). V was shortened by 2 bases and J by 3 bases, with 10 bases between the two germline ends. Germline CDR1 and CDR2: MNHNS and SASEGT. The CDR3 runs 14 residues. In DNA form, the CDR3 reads TGTGCCAGCAGTGAACTGGGACACTACACTGAAGCTTTCTTT. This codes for CASSELGHYTEAFF.

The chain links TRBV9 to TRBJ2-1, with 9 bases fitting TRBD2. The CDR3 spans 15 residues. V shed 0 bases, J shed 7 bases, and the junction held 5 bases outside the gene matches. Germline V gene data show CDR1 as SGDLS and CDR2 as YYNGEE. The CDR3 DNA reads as TGTGCCAGCAGCGTAGGAGTAGCGGGAGCGAATGAGCAGTTCTTC. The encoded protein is CASSVGVAGANEQFF.

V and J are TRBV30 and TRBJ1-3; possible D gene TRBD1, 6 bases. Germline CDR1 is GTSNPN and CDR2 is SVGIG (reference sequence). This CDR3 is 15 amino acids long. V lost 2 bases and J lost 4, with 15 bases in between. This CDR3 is CAWSLEGGFGNTIYF. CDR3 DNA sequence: TGTGCCTGGAGTCTAGAGGGGGGCTTCGGAAACACCATATATTTT.